The 5 T cell receptor beta chains in this list originate from one sample, sequenced in a study of CD8 T cells in Susac syndrome (dated by TCRdb to between 2018 and 2021). To prepare the library, the immunoSEQ multiplex PCR assay was applied. RNA was extracted using the RNeasy kit, and roughly 0.5 to 1 microgram was reverse transcribed with random hexamers. TCRdb trimmed public reads at Q25 via fastp, called clones via MiXCR and kept in-frame beta chains. Rows matching on CDR3 protein sequence are summarized as one entry with the most common DNA and genes. The sample has roughly 200,000 distinct CDR3 sequences on record, approximately 95% of them singletons. Around 0.1% of the sample lies in the top ten. Sequencing was done on a sample of CD4+ T cells from PBMCs. The receptors shown here come from a human donor in good health.

The chain employs TRBV7-2 and TRBJ1-1; TRBD1 aligns across 9 bases. CDR3 size: 15 residues. Losses at the gene ends were 5 bases for V and 5 bases for J; bases not matched to a gene: 9. Germline V gene lookup returns CDR1 SGHTA and CDR2 FQGNSA. CDR3 nucleotides: TGTGCCAGCAGCCCAAAGGGACAGGGCGGGACTGAAGCTTTCTTT. Protein: CASSPKGQGGTEAFF. The full variable domain, in which reference TRBV7-2 and TRBJ1-1 provide the parts outside the CDR3, is GAGVSQSPSNKVTEKGKDVELRCDPISGHTALYWYRQSLGQGLEFLIYFQGNSAPDKSGLPSDRFSAERTGGSVSTLTIQRTQQEDSAVYLCASSPKGQGGTEAFFGQGTRLTVV.

The rearrangement joins TRBV5-4 to TRBJ2-4; no clear D. The V gene lost 0 bases and the J gene lost 2 bases, with 12 bases spanning the gap. The germline CDR1 and CDR2 sequences are SGHNT and YYREEE (reference sequence). The CDR3 is 16 residues long. DNA for the CDR3: TGTGCCAGCAGCTTGGAAGGGTTAGGGTCCAAAAACATTCAGTACTTC. Amino acid sequence: CASSLEGLGSKNIQYF.

The genes are TRBV2 and TRBJ2-7; TRBD2 agrees at 9 bases. The CDR3 spans 14 residues. The germline V gene encodes CDR1 SNHLY and CDR2 FYNNEI. V lost 6 bases, J lost 0 bases, and 3 bases stayed unmatched. CDR3 sequence: CASRGGRVSYEQYF. The CDR3 coding sequence is TGTGCCAGCAGAGGCGGGAGGGTCTCCTACGAGCAGTACTTC.

This chain links TRBV29-1 with TRBJ1-1; D gene unclear. V gave up 0 bases and J gave up 5 bases, with 13 bases separating them. Germline-derived CDR1 and CDR2 are SQVTM and ANQGSEA. The CDR3 length is 14 residues. The CDR3 DNA sequence: TGCAGCGTTGAAGATCGGATTGGGTGGACTGAAGCTTTCTTT. As protein: CSVEDRIGWTEAFF. The full variable domain, rest sourced from reference TRBV29-1 and TRBJ1-1, is SAVISQKPSRDICQRGTSLTIQCQVDSQVTMMFWYRQQPGQSLTLIATANQGSEATYESGFVIDKFPISRPNLTFSTLTVSNMSPEDSSIYLCSVEDRIGWTEAFFGQGTRLTVV.

The chain employs TRBV4-3 and TRBJ2-4; D is undetermined. CDR1 is LGHNA, CDR2 YSLEER, per germline. Trimming took off 3 bases at V and 0 bases at J, with 3 bases between the two ends. The CDR3 covers 13 residues. This CDR3 is CASSQTAKNIQYF. The CDR3 DNA is TGCGCCAGCAGCCAGACAGCCAAAAACATTCAGTACTTC.